This T cell receptor (beta chain) was captured by sequencing in a study of OX40 agonist ivuxolimab in advanced cancers. Study background: Averaging about 60 years in age, with a range of roughly 20 to 80, the cohort was 80% to 90% male.

Produced via immunoSEQ multiplex PCR; TCRdb's table is partial and in-frame only. This table has fewer than 85,000 clones, more than 85% appearing once. Per the germline V gene, CDR1 is SEHNR and CDR2 is FQNEAQ (reference sequence). Unmatched junction bases numbered 8, after V lost 4 bases and J lost 3 bases. The CDR3 totals 16 residues. The material sequenced was CD4+ or CD8+ T cells sorted from blood, taken in a trial of the OX40 agonist ivuxolimab. The receptor's source is an adult with an advanced solid tumor such as melanoma, head and neck, liver or kidney cancer. The chain combines TRBV7-9 with TRBJ2-3; TRBD1 agrees at 9 bases. This CDR3 reads CASSWDREGGTDTQYF. The CDR3 DNA follows: TGTGCCAGCAGCTGGGACAGGGAGGGGGGGACAGATACGCAGTATTTT.